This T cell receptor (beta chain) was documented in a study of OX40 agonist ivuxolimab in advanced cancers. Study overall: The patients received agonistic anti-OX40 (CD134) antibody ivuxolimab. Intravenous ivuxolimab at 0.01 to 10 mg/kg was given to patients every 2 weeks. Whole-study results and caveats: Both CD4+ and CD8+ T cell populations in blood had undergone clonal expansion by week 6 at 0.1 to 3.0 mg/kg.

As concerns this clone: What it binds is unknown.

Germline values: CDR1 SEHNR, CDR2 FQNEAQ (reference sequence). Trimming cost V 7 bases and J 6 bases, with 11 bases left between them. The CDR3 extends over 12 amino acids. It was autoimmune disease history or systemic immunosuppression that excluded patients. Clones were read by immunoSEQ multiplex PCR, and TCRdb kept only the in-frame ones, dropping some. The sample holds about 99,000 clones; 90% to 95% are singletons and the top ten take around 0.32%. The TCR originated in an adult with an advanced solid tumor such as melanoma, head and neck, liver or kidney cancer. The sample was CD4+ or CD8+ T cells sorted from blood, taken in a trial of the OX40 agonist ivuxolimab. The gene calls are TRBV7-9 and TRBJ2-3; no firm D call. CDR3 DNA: TGTGCCAGCACGCTTCAGGCGGATACGCAGTATTTT. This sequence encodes CASTLQADTQYF. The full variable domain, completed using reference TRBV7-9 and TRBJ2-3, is DTGVSQNPRHKITKRGQNVTFRCDPISEHNRLYWYRQTLGQGPEFLTYFQNEAQLEKSRLLSDRFSAERPKGSFSTLEIQRTEQGDSAMYLCASTLQADTQYFGPGTRLTVL.